The clone carrying this TCR beta chain was detected ten times or more. Its specificity is unknown. Preparation of the TCRbeta library was carried out with unique molecular identifiers. Each CDR3 protein gets one entry after TCRdb re-called the PCR reads with MiXCR. The profile covers roughly 240,000 distinct CDR3 sequences, with under 9.5% appearing a single time and about 6.4% taken by the ten largest. The sample is drawn from a study of T-cell reconstitution after alpha-beta-depleted transplantation in children. Trimming removed 2 bases from V and 1 base from J, with 1 base in between. This CDR3 region has 12 residues. Germline values: CDR1 SGDLS, CDR2 YYNGEE. Study-wide results and limits: Some patients owed their high day-60 TCRbeta diversity to surviving recipient T cells and thymic progenitors. Two months or so post-transplant, alpha-beta T cells reportedly derived from several hundred expanded graft clones.

The sequences come from PBMCs, mostly from graft donor cells, collected 180 days after TCRalphabeta/CD19-depleted stem cell transplant. This TCR was recovered from a male patient younger than 18 who had a stem cell transplant for acute lymphoblastic leukemia, so the T cells may come from the graft donor. The chain joins TRBV9 to TRBJ1-3; D not resolved. The CDR3 region has the DNA TGTGCCAGCAGCGTTTCTGGAAACACCATATATTTT. This sequence encodes CASSVSGNTIYF.